A selection of T cell receptor beta chains follows, all from one sample in a study of T-cell memory formation after mild COVID-19. TCRdb fed the 5' RACE reads into MiXCR, producing one record per CDR3 protein. The profile shows 380,000 or so distinct CDR3 sequences, around 14% of them singletons. The sequencing input was PBMCs or a T cell subset sorted from them (not recorded which). All receptors derive from a man aged 18 to 29 who had mild COVID-19 (a few samples of this study predate the infection). Cell type and time point are not known. Each CDR3 is given with its conserved first and last residue. The D gene is left open where the match is weak. Size values are once, few and many counts, or a class for expanded clones, and some rows have none.

TRBJ2-5 | NA | TRBD1 | TRBV14 | TGTGCCAGCAGCCTATACTGGGACAGGCAAGAGACCCAGTACTTC | CASSLYWDRQETQYF
TRBJ2-1 | many | NA | TRBV5-1 | TGCGCCAGCAGCGTGGGACCCGAGCCCGACAATGAGCAGTTCTTC | CASSVGPEPDNEQFF
TRBJ2-5 | NA | TRBD1 | TRBV12-3/TRBV12-4 | TGTGCTTCCCGACCAGGGACAGCAAGCGTCCAAGAGACCCAGTACTTC | CASRPGTASVQETQYF
TRBJ1-1 | few | NA | TRBV28 | TGTGCCAGTCTGGGGCCGGTGAACACTGAAGCTTTCTTT | CASLGPVNTEAFF
TRBJ2-3 | few | NA | TRBV7-8 | TGTGCCAGCAGCTCTTGGGCCACGGGAAGCACAGATACGCAGTATTTT | CASSSWATGSTDTQYF
TRBJ1-5 | few | TRBD1 | TRBV6-1 | TGTGCCAGCAGTGAATATGGGACAGCCCCTAGCAATCAGCCCCAGCATTTT | CASSEYGTAPSNQPQHF
TRBJ1-4 | few | NA | TRBV9 | TGTGCCAGCAGCGTAGGCCCCTTGCCTGAAAAACTGTTTTTT | CASSVGPLPEKLFF
TRBJ2-1 | few | TRBD1 | TRBV5-5 | TGTGCCAGCAGCCTCCAGGACAGGGGTTTTGATGAGCAGTTCTTC | CASSLQDRGFDEQFF
TRBJ1-4 | few | NA | TRBV29-1 | TGCAGCGTTAAGGATGAAAAACTGTTTTTT | CSVKDEKLFF
TRBJ1-3 | NA | NA | TRBV24-1 | TGTGCCACCAGTGATAACGTCTCTGGAAACACCATATATTTT | CATSDNVSGNTIYF
TRBJ1-5 | many | TRBD1 | TRBV7-2 | TGTGCCAGCAGCTCGACAGGGGATAGCAATCAGCCCCAGCATTTT | CASSSTGDSNQPQHF
TRBJ2-3 | NA | NA | TRBV28 | TGTGCCAGCAGTTCTCCGGGGGGCGGCGTGCATACGCAGTATTTT | CASSSPGGGVHTQYF
TRBJ1-1 | many | NA | TRBV7-6 | TGTGCCAGCAGCTCAACCGTCCCTCCTTATTGGGCTTTCTTT | CASSSTVPPYWAFF
TRBJ2-5 | many | NA | TRBV27 | TGTGCCAGCGGGCCTGGGGGTGGGGAGACCCAGTACTTC | CASGPGGGETQYF
TRBJ2-5 | many | NA | TRBV7-9 | TGTGCCAGCAGCTTAGCCTTCCGGGACGTAGTATGCTTC | CASSLAFRDVVCF
TRBJ2-1 | NA | NA | TRBV4-3 | TGCGCCAGCAGCCAAGGGGGGCAGAACTATCGGAGCTCCTACAATGAGCAGTTCTTC | CASSQGGQNYRSSYNEQFF
TRBJ2-6 | many | NA | TRBV30 | TGTGCCTGGAGTGCAGTCTACTCTGGGGCCAACGTCCTGACTTTC | CAWSAVYSGANVLTF
TRBJ2-2 | many | NA | TRBV6-5 | TGTGCCAGCAGAGGAGTAAGGGGTTGGGAGCTGTTTTTT | CASRGVRGWELFF
TRBJ1-2 | NA | TRBD1 | TRBV5-4 | TGTGCCAGCAGCTACGCCGACAGGGTATATGGCTACACCTTC | CASSYADRVYGYTF
TRBJ1-1 | NA | NA | TRBV6-6 | TGTGCCAGCAGGGCTCGGGTAGAAGACACTGAAGCTTTCTTT | CASRARVEDTEAFF
TRBJ2-3 | NA | NA | TRBV20-1 | TGCAGTGCTTTGGGACCGGTTGGCGCAGATACGCAGTATTTT | CSALGPVGADTQYF
TRBJ1-6 | NA | NA | TRBV6-5 | TGTGCCAGCAGACCTCCGGGGGGGCTGAGTAATTCACCCCTCCACTTT | CASRPPGGLSNSPLHF
TRBJ1-1 | few | NA | TRBV20-1 | TGCAGTGCTCGCCCGGATCCTTACACTGAAGCTTTCTTT | CSARPDPYTEAFF
TRBJ2-1 | many | NA | TRBV12-3/TRBV12-4 | TGTGCCAGCAGTTTAGTCCCCTACAATGAGCAGTTCTTC | CASSLVPYNEQFF
TRBJ1-1 | NA | NA | TRBV20-1 | TGCAGTGCTCGCACCGGAGGAGACACTGAAGCTTTCTTT | CSARTGGDTEAFF
TRBJ1-1 | NA | NA | TRBV28 | TGTGCCAGCAGTTTAAGGGGACATGAAGCTTTCTTT | CASSLRGHEAFF
TRBJ1-6 | once | NA | TRBV18 | TGTGCCAGCTCACTTTTCGACAGCGACAATTCACCCCTCCACTTT | CASSLFDSDNSPLHF
TRBJ2-5 | NA | NA | TRBV20-1 | TGCAGTGCTAGCTCGTCGGTTCCTTTTGGAGAGACCCAGTACTTC | CSASSSVPFGETQYF
TRBJ2-1 | NA | TRBD2 | TRBV19 | TGTGCCAGTAGTATAGGGAGCGGGGGGTCAGAATGGCAGTTCTTC | CASSIGSGGSEWQFF
TRBJ1-2 | NA | NA | TRBV12-3/TRBV12-4 | TGTGCCAGCAGTTCCTCCGGGAGCTATGGCTACACCTTC | CASSSSGSYGYTF
TRBJ1-2 | NA | NA | TRBV12-5 | TGTGCTAGTGTTCCGGGCTTCTATGGCTACACCTTC | CASVPGFYGYTF
TRBJ1-2 | few | NA | TRBV28 | TGTGCCAGCAGGTGGAGGGGAGGCTACACCTTC | CASRWRGGYTF
TRBJ2-5 | NA | NA | TRBV12-5 | TGTGCTAGTGGTTTGACGGGTGGGGGGACCCAGTACTTC | CASGLTGGGTQYF
TRBJ2-5 | NA | NA | TRBV4-2 | TGTGCCAGCAGCCAAACCGGGACGGCCGAGGGTGAGACCCAGTACTTC | CASSQTGTAEGETQYF
TRBJ1-2 | few | NA | TRBV7-2 | TGTGCCAGCAGCTTACAGCCAGGTGGCTACACCTTC | CASSLQPGGYTF
TRBJ2-1 | NA | TRBD2 | TRBV28 | TGTGCCAGCACTTCAGGGACTAGCGGGGGGGATGAGCAGTTCTTC | CASTSGTSGGDEQFF
TRBJ2-3 | few | NA | TRBV7-8 | TGTGCCAGCAGCTTAGCCAGGGGACTATCTCCCACAGATACGCAGTATTTT | CASSLARGLSPTDTQYF
TRBJ2-2 | many | TRBD1 | TRBV7-2 | TGTGCCAGCAGCTCTCAACAGGGGGCTAGCGGGGAGCTGTTTTTT | CASSSQQGASGELFF
TRBJ2-1 | many | TRBD2 | TRBV19 | TGTGCCAGTAGTATTACGGGGGGGGAGCGGAAGTTCTTC | CASSITGGERKFF
TRBJ1-2 | NA | TRBD1 | TRBV5-4 | TGTGCCAGCAGCGGCAGGGGGCCCTATGGCTACACCTTC | CASSGRGPYGYTF
TRBJ1-6 | many | NA | TRBV6-5 | TGTGCCAGCAGTTACGTGGCGGCTAAGAATTCACCCCTCCACTTT | CASSYVAAKNSPLHF
TRBJ2-1 | NA | TRBD1 | TRBV20-1 | TGCAGTGCTACCTCCCTGGACAGGGAACCTTTATCACTGGGCAATGAGCAGTTCTTC | CSATSLDREPLSLGNEQFF
TRBJ2-6 | few | NA | TRBV12-3/TRBV12-4 | TGTGCCAGCAGTTTAGGGCGCCCCGCCCGCTCTGGGGCCAACGTCCTGACTTTC | CASSLGRPARSGANVLTF
TRBJ1-2 | few | NA | TRBV5-1 | TGCGCCAGCAGCTTGGGGGACGGAGACTATGGCTACACCTTC | CASSLGDGDYGYTF
TRBJ2-3 | few | TRBD2 | TRBV5-1 | TGCGCCAGCAGTTCTCTCCCGGGACTAAGAACAGATACGCAGTATTTT | CASSSLPGLRTDTQYF
TRBJ2-3 | few | NA | TRBV7-2 | TGTGCCAGCAGCCGGGGCCGAGGGGCGCTCAGCACAGATACGCAGTATTTT | CASSRGRGALSTDTQYF